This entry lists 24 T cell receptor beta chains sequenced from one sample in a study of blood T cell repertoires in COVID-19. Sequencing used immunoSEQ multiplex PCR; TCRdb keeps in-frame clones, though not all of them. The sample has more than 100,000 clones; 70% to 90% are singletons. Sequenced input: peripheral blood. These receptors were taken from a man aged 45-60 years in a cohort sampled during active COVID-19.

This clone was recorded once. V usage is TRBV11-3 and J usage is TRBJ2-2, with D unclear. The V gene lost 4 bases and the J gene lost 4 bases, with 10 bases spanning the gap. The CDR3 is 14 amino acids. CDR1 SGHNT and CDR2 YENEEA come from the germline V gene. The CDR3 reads CASSSKATTGELFF. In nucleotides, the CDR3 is TGTGCCAGCAGCTCAAAAGCAACCACCGGGGAGCTGTTTTTT.

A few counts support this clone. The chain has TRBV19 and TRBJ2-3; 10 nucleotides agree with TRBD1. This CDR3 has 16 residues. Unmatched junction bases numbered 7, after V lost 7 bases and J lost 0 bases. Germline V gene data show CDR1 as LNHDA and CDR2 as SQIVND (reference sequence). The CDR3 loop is CASTETGGRSTDTQYF. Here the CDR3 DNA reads TGTGCCAGTACCGAGACAGGGGGCCGGAGCACAGATACGCAGTATTTT.

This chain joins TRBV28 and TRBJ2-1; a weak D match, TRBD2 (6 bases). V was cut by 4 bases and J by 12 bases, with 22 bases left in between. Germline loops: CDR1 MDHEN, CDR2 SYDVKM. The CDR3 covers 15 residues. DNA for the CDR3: TGTGCCAGCAGTTCCTCCCTCGGCGCGGGGCGGGCGCAGTTCTTC. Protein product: CASSSSLGAGRAQFF.

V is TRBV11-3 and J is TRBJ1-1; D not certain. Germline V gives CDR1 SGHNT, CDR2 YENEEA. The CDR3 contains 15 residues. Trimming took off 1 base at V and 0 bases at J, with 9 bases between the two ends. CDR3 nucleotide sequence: TGTGCCAGCAGCTTAGGAGGCGGGGTGAACACTGAAGCTTTCTTT. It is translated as CASSLGGGVNTEAFF.

CDR3 sequence: CATSEPGQGNNEQFF. The DNA for the CDR3 is TGTGCCACCAGTGAACCGGGACAGGGGAACAATGAGCAGTTCTTC. The chain links TRBV24-1 to TRBJ2-1; 10 bases agree with TRBD1. The germline gives CDR1 KGHDR, CDR2 SFDVKD. V shed 4 bases and J 5 bases; nucleotides not matched to a gene: 4. This CDR3 is 15 amino acids long.

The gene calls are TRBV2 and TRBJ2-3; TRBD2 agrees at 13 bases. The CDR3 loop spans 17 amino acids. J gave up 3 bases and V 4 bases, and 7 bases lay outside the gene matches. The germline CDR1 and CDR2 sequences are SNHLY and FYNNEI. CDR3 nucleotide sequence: TGTGCCAGCAGTGGTCGACTAGCGGGGGGAGGAACAGATACGCAGTATTTT. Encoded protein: CASSGRLAGGGTDTQYF.

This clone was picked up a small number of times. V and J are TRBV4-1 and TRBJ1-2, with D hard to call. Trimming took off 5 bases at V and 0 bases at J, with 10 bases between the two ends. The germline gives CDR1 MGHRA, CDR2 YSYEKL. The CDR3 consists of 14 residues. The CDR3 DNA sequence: TGCGCCAGCAGCTCGGTAGAAACTAACTATGGCTACACCTTC. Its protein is CASSSVETNYGYTF.

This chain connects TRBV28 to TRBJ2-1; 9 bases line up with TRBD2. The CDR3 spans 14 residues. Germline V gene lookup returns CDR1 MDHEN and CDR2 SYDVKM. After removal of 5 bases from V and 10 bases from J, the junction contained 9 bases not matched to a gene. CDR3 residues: CASSQTSGTFEQFF. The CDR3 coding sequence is TGTGCCAGCAGTCAGACTAGCGGCACATTCGAGCAGTTCTTC.

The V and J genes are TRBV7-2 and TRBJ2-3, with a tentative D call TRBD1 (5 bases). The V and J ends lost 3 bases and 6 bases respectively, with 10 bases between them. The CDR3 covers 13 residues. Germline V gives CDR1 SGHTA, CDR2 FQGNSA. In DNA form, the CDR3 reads TGTGCCAGCAGCTTCCAGGGTGGGGATACGCAGTATTTT. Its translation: CASSFQGGDTQYF.

DNA for the CDR3: TGTGCCAGCAGCTTAGAGGCTAGCGGGGGGTATTCCTACGAGCAGTACTTC. This codes for CASSLEASGGYSYEQYF. The chain is built from TRBV7-2 and TRBJ2-7, with 11 bases fitting TRBD2. Losses at the gene ends were 1 base for V and 1 base for J; bases not matched to a gene: 6. CDR1 is SGHTA and CDR2 is FQGNSA in the germline V gene. The CDR3 totals 17 residues.

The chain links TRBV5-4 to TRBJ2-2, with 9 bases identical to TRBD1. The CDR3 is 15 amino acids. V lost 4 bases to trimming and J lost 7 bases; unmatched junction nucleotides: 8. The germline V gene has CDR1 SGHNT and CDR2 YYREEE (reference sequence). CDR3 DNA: TGTGCCAGCAGCCTGTCCGGGACAGGGATCGGGGAGCTGTTTTTT. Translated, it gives CASSLSGTGIGELFF.

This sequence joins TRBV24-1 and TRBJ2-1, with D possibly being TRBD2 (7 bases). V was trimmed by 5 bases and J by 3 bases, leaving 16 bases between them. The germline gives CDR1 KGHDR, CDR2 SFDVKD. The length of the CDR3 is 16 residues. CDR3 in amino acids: CATSVGGGALYNEQFF. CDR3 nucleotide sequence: TGTGCCACCAGTGTGGGAGGGGGGGCCCTCTACAATGAGCAGTTCTTC.

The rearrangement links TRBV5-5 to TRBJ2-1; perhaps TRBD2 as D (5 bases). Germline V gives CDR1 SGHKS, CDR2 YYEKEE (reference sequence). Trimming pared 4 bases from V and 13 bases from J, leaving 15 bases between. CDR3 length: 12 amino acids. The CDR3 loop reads CASSPPGGPQFF. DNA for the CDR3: TGTGCCAGCAGCCCCCCCGGAGGTCCCCAGTTCTTC.

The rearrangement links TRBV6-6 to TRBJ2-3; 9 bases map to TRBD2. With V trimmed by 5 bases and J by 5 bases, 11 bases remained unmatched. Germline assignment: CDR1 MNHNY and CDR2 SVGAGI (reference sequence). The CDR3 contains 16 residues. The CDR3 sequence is CASSRSGTSPQDTQYF. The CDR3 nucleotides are TGTGCCAGCAGTCGAAGCGGGACTAGCCCCCAAGATACGCAGTATTTT.

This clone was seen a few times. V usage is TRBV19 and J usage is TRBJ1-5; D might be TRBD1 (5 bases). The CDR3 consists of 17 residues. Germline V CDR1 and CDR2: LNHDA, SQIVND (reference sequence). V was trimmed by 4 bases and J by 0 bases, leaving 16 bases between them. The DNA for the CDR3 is TGTGCCAGTAGTACCCGACAGATAGTCATTAGCAATCAGCCCCAGCATTTT. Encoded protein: CASSTRQIVISNQPQHF.

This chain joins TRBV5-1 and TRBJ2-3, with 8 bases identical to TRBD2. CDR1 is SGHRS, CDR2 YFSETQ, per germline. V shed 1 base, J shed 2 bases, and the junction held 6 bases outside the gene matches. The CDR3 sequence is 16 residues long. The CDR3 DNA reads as TGCGCCAGCAGCTTGTACGGTAGCGGGGTCACAGATACGCAGTATTTT. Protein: CASSLYGSGVTDTQYF.

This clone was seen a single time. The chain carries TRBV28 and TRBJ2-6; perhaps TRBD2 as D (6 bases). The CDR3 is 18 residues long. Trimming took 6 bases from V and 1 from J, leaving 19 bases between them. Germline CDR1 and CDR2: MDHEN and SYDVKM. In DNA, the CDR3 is TGTGCCAGCAGCCTCGTTACAATGGGGGGTTCTGGGGCCAACGTCCTGACTTTC. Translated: CASSLVTMGGSGANVLTF. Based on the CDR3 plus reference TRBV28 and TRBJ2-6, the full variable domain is DVKVTQSSRYLVKRTGEKVFLECVQDMDHENMFWYRQDPGLGLRLIYFSYDVKMKEKGDIPEGYSVSREKKERFSLILESASTNQTSMYLCASSLVTMGGSGANVLTFGAGSRLTVL.

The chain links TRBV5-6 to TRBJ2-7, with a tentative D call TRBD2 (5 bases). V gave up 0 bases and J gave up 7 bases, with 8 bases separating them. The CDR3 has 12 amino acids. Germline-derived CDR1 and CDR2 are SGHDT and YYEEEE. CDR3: CASSLATGEQYF. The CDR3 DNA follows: TGTGCCAGCAGCTTGGCCACGGGGGAGCAGTACTTC.

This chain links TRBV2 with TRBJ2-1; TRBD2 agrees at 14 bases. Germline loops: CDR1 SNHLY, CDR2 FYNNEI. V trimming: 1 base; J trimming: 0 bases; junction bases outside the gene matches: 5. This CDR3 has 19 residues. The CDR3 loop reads CASSEGLAGGQSSYNEQFF. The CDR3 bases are TGTGCCAGCAGTGAAGGACTAGCGGGGGGGCAGTCCTCCTACAATGAGCAGTTCTTC.

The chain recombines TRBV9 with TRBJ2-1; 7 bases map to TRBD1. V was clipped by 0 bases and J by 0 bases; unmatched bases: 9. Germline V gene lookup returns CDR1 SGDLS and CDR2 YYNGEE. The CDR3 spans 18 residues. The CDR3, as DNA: TGTGCCAGCAGCGTAGACGCCTTGACAGGGATCTCCTACAATGAGCAGTTCTTC. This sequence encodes CASSVDALTGISYNEQFF. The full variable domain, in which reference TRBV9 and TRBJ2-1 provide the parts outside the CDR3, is DSGVTQTPKHLITATGQRVTLRCSPRSGDLSVYWYQQSLDQGLQFLIQYYNGEERAKGNILERFSAQQFPDLHSELNLSSLELGDSALYFCASSVDALTGISYNEQFFGPGTRLTVL.

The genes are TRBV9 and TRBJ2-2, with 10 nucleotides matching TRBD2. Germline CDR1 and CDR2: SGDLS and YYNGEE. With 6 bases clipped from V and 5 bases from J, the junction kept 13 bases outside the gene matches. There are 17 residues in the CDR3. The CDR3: CASTLRSSGGRTGELFF. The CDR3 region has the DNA TGTGCCAGCACCCTACGATCTAGCGGGGGACGGACCGGGGAGCTGTTTTTT. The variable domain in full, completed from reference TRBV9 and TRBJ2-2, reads DSGVTQTPKHLITATGQRVTLRCSPRSGDLSVYWYQQSLDQGLQFLIQYYNGEERAKGNILERFSAQQFPDLHSELNLSSLELGDSALYFCASTLRSSGGRTGELFFGEGSRLTVL.

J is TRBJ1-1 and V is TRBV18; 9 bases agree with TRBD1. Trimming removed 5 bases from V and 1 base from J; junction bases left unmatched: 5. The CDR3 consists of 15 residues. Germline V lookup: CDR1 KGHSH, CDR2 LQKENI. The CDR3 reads CASSGGTGKNTEAFF. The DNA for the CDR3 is TGTGCCAGCTCAGGCGGGACAGGGAAGAACACTGAAGCTTTCTTT.

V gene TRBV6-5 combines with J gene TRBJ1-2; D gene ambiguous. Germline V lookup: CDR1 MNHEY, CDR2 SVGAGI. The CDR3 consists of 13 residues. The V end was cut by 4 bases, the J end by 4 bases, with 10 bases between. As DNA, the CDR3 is TGTGCCAGCAGTTTGACAAATCCCTATGGCTACACCTTC. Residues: CASSLTNPYGYTF.

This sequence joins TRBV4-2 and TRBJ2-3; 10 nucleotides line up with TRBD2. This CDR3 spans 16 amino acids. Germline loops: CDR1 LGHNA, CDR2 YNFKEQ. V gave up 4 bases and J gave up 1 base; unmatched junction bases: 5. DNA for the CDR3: TGTGCCAGCAGCCTGGATAGCGGGGGGCGCACAGATACGCAGTATTTT. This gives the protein CASSLDSGGRTDTQYF.